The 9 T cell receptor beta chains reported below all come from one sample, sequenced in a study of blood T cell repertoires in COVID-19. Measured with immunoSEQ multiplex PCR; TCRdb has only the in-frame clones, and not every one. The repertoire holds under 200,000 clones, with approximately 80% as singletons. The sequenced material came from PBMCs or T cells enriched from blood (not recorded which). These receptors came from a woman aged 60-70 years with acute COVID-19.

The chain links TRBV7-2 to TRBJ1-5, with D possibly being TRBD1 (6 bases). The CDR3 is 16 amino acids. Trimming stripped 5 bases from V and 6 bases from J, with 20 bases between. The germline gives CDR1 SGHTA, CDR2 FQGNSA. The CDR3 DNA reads TGTGCCAGCAGCGCCCGAATCGACAGGATCAGTCAGCCCCAGCATTTT. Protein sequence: CASSARIDRISQPQHF.

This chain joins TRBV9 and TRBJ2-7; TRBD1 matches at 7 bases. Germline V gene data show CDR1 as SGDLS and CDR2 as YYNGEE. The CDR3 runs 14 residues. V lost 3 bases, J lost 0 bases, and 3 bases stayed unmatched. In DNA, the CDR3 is TGTGCCAGCAGCGGCCGGGACAGCTCCTACGAGCAGTACTTC. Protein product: CASSGRDSSYEQYF.

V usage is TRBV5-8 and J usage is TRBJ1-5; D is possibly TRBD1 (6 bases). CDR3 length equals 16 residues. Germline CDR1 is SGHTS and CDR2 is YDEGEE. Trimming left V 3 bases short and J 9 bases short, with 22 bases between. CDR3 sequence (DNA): TGTGCCAGCAGCTCGCGATCACAGGGCCGGTTGTGGCCCCAGCATTTT. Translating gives CASSSRSQGRLWPQHF.

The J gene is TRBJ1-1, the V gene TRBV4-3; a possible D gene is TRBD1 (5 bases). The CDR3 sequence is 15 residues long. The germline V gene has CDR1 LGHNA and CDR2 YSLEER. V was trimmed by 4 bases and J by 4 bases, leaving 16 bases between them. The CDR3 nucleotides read TGCGCCAGCAGCCTCGGCGGGGGGGGTAGCACTGAAGCTTTCTTT. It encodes CASSLGGGGSTEAFF.

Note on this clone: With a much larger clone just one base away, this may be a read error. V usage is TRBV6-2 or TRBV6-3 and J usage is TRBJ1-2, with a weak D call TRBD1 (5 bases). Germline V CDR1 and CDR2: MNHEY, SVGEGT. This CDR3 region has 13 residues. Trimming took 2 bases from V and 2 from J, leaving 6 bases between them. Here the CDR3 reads CASSYAGNYGYTF. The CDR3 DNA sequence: TGTGCCAGCAGTTACGCAGGGAACTATGGCTACACCTTC.

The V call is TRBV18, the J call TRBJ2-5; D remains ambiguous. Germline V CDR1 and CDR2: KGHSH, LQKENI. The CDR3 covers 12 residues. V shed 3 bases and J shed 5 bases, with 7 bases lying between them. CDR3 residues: CASSPSYETQYF. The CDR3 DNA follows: TGTGCCAGCTCACCTAGTTATGAGACCCAGTACTTC. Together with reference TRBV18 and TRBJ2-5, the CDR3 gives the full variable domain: NAGVMQNPRHLVRRRGQEARLRCSPMKGHSHVYWYRQLPEEGLKFMVYLQKENIIDESGMPKERFSAEFPKEGPSILRIQQVVRGDSAAYFCASSPSYETQYFGPGTRLLVL.

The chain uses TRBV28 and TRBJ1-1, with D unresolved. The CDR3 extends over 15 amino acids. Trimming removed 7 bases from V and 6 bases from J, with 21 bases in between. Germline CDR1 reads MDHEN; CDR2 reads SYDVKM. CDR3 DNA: TGTGCCAGCAACTCCGAGGGTCTCGGTTTATCTGAAGCTTTCTTT. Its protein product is CASNSEGLGLSEAFF.

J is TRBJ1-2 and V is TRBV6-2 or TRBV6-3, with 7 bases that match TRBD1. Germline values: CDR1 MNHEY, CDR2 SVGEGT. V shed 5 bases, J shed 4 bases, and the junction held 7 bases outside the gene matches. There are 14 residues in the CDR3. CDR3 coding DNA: TGTGCCAGCAGTACCCGGACAGGCACCTATGGCTACACCTTC. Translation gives CASSTRTGTYGYTF.

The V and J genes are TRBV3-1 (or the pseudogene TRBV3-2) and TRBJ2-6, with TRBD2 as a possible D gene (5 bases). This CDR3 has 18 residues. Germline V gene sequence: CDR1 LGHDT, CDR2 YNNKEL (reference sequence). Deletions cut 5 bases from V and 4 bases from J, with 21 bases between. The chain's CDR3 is CASSVRRIVPGGANVLTF. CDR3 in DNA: TGTGCCAGCAGCGTACGCCGAATTGTACCGGGAGGGGCCAACGTCCTGACTTTC.